Presented here are 27 T cell receptor beta chains from one specimen sequenced in a study of shared clonotypes between healthy human individuals (TCRdb year 2020). Library generation was performed with the immunoSEQ multiplex PCR assay. This is the immuneACCESS table as TCRdb keeps it, with only in-frame sequences that have V and J called. A part of the clones is gone; compared with another copy, unresolved V genes explain less than half, and the rest is unexplained. Counted in this sample were roughly 2,500,000 clones; 93% of them appeared once. The ten biggest clones cover about 0.34% of the sample. Sequenced: naive CD4+ T cells from PBMCs. The sample's cell subset or site, from its label and the paper: CD45RA+ positively selected. These receptors were taken from a man aged 18 to 30 in good health. Some clones in this sample may be carry-over from other donors' samples.

DNA for the CDR3: TGCGCCAGCAGGGAAGTGGACACCATTAACTATGGCTACACCTTC. Amino acid sequence: CASREVDTINYGYTF. V is TRBV4-1 and J is TRBJ1-2, with D maybe TRBD1 (5 bases). The CDR3 has 15 amino acids. In germline, CDR1 is MGHRA, CDR2 YSYEKL. V was shortened by 6 bases and J by 1 base, with 15 bases between the two germline ends.

The chain links TRBV29-1 to TRBJ1-2; 8 bases align to TRBD1. The CDR3 spans 12 residues. The trim removed 4 bases at V and 7 bases at J, leaving 5 bases unmatched. From germline, CDR1 is SQVTM and CDR2 ANQGSEA. The CDR3 DNA follows: TGCAGCGTTGGGACAGGGATGCGTGGCTACACCTTC. It yields the protein CSVGTGMRGYTF.

The chain links TRBV28 to TRBJ2-5, with D tentatively TRBD2 (7 bases). V was trimmed by 5 bases and J by 5 bases, leaving 15 bases between them. In germline, CDR1 is MDHEN, CDR2 SYDVKM. The CDR3 extends over 14 amino acids. Here the CDR3 reads CASSPGGGRETQYF. In nucleotides, the CDR3 is TGTGCCAGCAGTCCGGGGGGCGGCAGGGAGACCCAGTACTTC.

V is TRBV7-8 and J is TRBJ2-1; maybe TRBD1 (6 bases). V lost 5 bases to trimming and J lost 0 bases, with 14 bases between them. Germline lookup yields CDR1 SGHVS and CDR2 FQNEAQ. This CDR3 contains 16 residues. CDR3 residues: CASSRRMDSSYNEQFF. The CDR3 region has the DNA TGTGCCAGCAGCCGTCGGATGGACAGCTCCTACAATGAGCAGTTCTTC.

This chain links TRBV19 with TRBJ2-5; tentatively, D is TRBD1 (5 bases). The CDR3 is 14 amino acids. With 1 base removed from V and 7 bases from J, the gap between germline ends came to 13 bases. CDR1 and CDR2 from the germline V gene are LNHDA and SQIVND (reference sequence). CDR3 sequence: CASSIGQSLGTQYF. CDR3 coding DNA: TGTGCCAGTAGTATAGGACAGTCTCTCGGGACCCAGTACTTC.

V is TRBV28 and J is TRBJ2-1; 9 bases map to TRBD2. The CDR3 sequence is 17 residues long. Losses at the gene ends were 6 bases for V and 2 bases for J; bases not matched to a gene: 11. Germline V gene lookup returns CDR1 MDHEN and CDR2 SYDVKM. CDR3 amino acids: CASSLAGRGVPYNEQFF. CDR3 nucleotides: TGTGCCAGCAGCCTAGCGGGAAGGGGAGTCCCCTACAATGAGCAGTTCTTC.

This clone came up once. This chain links TRBV15 with TRBJ2-3; D might be TRBD1 (6 bases). The germline V and J ends were trimmed by 1 base and 0 bases, with 14 bases remaining between them. CDR3 length: 17 amino acids. Germline V gene sequence: CDR1 LNHNV, CDR2 YYDKDF (reference sequence). In nucleotides, the CDR3 is TGTGCCACCAGCAGAGTCCGCAGGGGCTCTAGCACAGATACGCAGTATTTT. Protein product: CATSRVRRGSSTDTQYF. Using reference TRBV15 and TRBJ2-3 for the parts outside the CDR3, the full variable domain is DAMVIQNPRYQVTQFGKPVTLSCSQTLNHNVMYWYQQKSSQAPKLLFHYYDKDFNNEADTPDNFQSRRPNTSFCFLDIRSPGLGDTAMYLCATSRVRRGSSTDTQYFGPGTRLTVL.

The V call is TRBV5-1, the J call TRBJ2-3; 14 nucleotides line up with TRBD2. Germline CDR1 is SGHRS and CDR2 is YFSETQ. The CDR3 covers 15 residues. Trimming at V came to 4 bases and at J to 5 bases, leaving 3 bases not matched to a gene. The CDR3 reads CASSNGLAGGDTQYF. The CDR3 DNA reads as TGCGCCAGCAGCAACGGACTAGCGGGAGGAGATACGCAGTATTTT.

J is TRBJ2-7 and V is TRBV4-1, with 13 bases lining up with TRBD2. This CDR3 spans 14 amino acids. Germline V gene sequence: CDR1 MGHRA, CDR2 YSYEKL. J was trimmed by 5 bases and V by 4 bases; bases with no gene match: 2. The CDR3 coding sequence is TGCGCCAGCAGCCTGGGGACTAGCGGGAACGAGCAGTACTTC. Translation: CASSLGTSGNEQYF.

The J gene is TRBJ2-3, the V gene TRBV7-3; weak D call: TRBD2 (6 bases). V lost 5 bases, J lost 1 base, and 16 bases lay in between. The length of the CDR3 is 16 residues. Germline V gene sequence: CDR1 SGHTA, CDR2 FQGTGA. The CDR3 here is CASSKEGRLRTDTQYF. CDR3 DNA: TGTGCCAGCAGCAAGGAGGGACGGCTTCGCACAGATACGCAGTATTTT.

The rearrangement uses TRBV5-1 and TRBJ2-7; TRBD2 agrees at 10 bases. The length of the CDR3 is 14 residues. The germline V gene encodes CDR1 SGHRS and CDR2 YFSETQ. V lost 4 bases and J lost 4; bases outside the gene matches: 5. The CDR3 nucleotides are TGCGCCAGCAGCCCTAGCGGGAGTTATTACGAGCAGTACTTC. Its translation is CASSPSGSYYEQYF.

The V and J genes are TRBV7-9 and TRBJ1-4; 9 positions match TRBD1. The CDR3 runs 15 residues. CDR1 SEHNR and CDR2 FQNEAQ come from the germline V gene (reference sequence). The ends lost 0 bases at V and 8 bases at J; junction bases unmatched: 4. CDR3: CASSLAGTGMEKLFF. For the CDR3, the DNA is TGTGCCAGCAGCTTAGCGGGGACAGGGATGGAAAAACTGTTTTTT.

This rearrangement joins TRBV5-1 to TRBJ1-4, with D maybe TRBD1 (5 bases). The V and J ends lost 0 bases and 8 bases respectively, with 20 bases between them. The CDR3 is 17 amino acids. CDR1 is SGHRS and CDR2 is YFSETQ in the germline V gene. CDR3 bases: TGCGCCAGCAGCTTGGTTGGCGGGCTGGGGGGAGACGAAAAACTGTTTTTT. It yields the protein CASSLVGGLGGDEKLFF. The full variable domain, completed using reference TRBV5-1 and TRBJ1-4, is KAGVTQTPRYLIKTRGQQVTLSCSPISGHRSVSWYQQTPGQGLQFLFEYFSETQRNKGNFPGRFSGRQFSNSRSEMNVSTLELGDSALYLCASSLVGGLGGDEKLFFGSGTQLSVL.

Only one count was recorded for this clone. The sample has other DNA sequences that encode this CDR3 too. V is TRBV20-1 and J is TRBJ2-5, with D possibly being TRBD1 or TRBD2 (5 bases each). This CDR3 is built from 9 residues. Germline V gene data show CDR1 as DFQATT and CDR2 as SNEGSKA (reference sequence). CDR3 residues: CSWGETQYF. As DNA, the CDR3 is TGCAGCTGGGGGGAGACCCAGTACTTC.

Written as DNA, the CDR3 is TGTGCCAGCAGTTTCCGAGGACAGGCTAGCAATCAGCCCCAGCATTTT. Translating gives CASSFRGQASNQPQHF. This chain uses TRBV28 with TRBJ1-5, with TRBD1 matching 7 bases. Germline V CDR1 and CDR2: MDHEN, SYDVKM. The CDR3 runs to 16 residues. Germline trimming cut 3 bases from V and 0 bases from J; bases unmatched to any gene: 5.

The chain carries TRBV30 and TRBJ2-1, with a tentative D call TRBD1 (7 bases). CDR3 length equals 15 residues. Germline V gene data show CDR1 as GTSNPN and CDR2 as SVGIG (reference sequence). The V end lost 0 bases, the J end lost 5 bases, and 14 bases lay between the germline ends. CDR3 residues: CAWSVTGDRNNEQFF. CDR3 DNA: TGTGCCTGGAGTGTAACGGGGGACAGAAACAATGAGCAGTTCTTC. Combining the CDR3 with reference TRBV30 and TRBJ2-1 gives the whole variable domain SQTIHQWPATLVQPVGSPLSLECTVEGTSNPNLYWYRQAAGRGLQLLFYSVGIGQISSEVPQNLSASRPQDRQFILSSKKLLLSDSGFYLCAWSVTGDRNNEQFFGPGTRLTVL.

This clone turned up a few times. The V and J genes are TRBV4-1 and TRBJ1-1, with D unclear. Deletions cut 1 base from V and 8 bases from J, with 14 bases between. The V gene's germline CDR1 is MGHRA and CDR2 YSYEKL. There are 14 residues in the CDR3. Here the CDR3 reads CASSQGIWQAEAFF. CDR3 nucleotides: TGCGCCAGCAGCCAAGGAATTTGGCAGGCCGAAGCTTTCTTT.

The V gene is TRBV6-1, the J gene TRBJ2-4; D not certain. Looked up from germline, CDR1 is MNHNS and CDR2 is SASEGT. This CDR3 is built from 16 residues. The V gene lost 1 base and the J gene lost 7 bases, with 17 bases spanning the gap. The CDR3 nucleotides read TGTGCCAGCAGTGAAGAGGTTCGGTGGCAGGTTAACATTCAGTACTTC. This translates into CASSEEVRWQVNIQYF.

V usage is TRBV28 and J usage is TRBJ1-2; D is unresolved. The length of the CDR3 is 17 residues. The germline CDR1 and CDR2 sequences are MDHEN and SYDVKM. V was clipped by 6 bases and J by 5 bases, with 25 bases between them. CDR3 coding DNA: TGTGCCAGCAGCACCACCGAATCTCGGGGTCTAAGTTATGGCTACACCTTC. This gives the protein CASSTTESRGLSYGYTF.

The chain employs TRBV7-9 and TRBJ2-1, with D tentatively TRBD1 (5 bases). The V end lost 0 bases, the J end lost 7 bases, and 10 bases lay between the germline ends. This CDR3 is 14 amino acids long. Per the germline V gene, CDR1 is SEHNR and CDR2 is FQNEAQ (reference sequence). CDR3 region: CASSLAQAGNEQFF. The CDR3 DNA is TGTGCCAGCAGCTTAGCACAGGCCGGGAATGAGCAGTTCTTC.

The chain combines TRBV5-1 with TRBJ1-1; 12 positions match TRBD1. With 4 bases clipped from V and 0 bases from J, the junction kept 13 bases outside the gene matches. This CDR3 has 19 amino acids. Per the germline V gene, CDR1 is SGHRS and CDR2 is YFSETQ. This CDR3 is CASSTPPGQGAIMNTEAFF. DNA of the CDR3: TGCGCCAGCAGCACACCGCCGGGACAGGGGGCAATCATGAACACTGAAGCTTTCTTT.

J is TRBJ2-4 and V is TRBV18; possible D gene TRBD2, 6 bases. Trimming pared 2 bases from V and 0 bases from J, leaving 17 bases between. Per the germline V gene, CDR1 is KGHSH and CDR2 is LQKENI. CDR3 size: 18 residues. The CDR3 sequence: CASSPKARTGVAKNIQYF. The DNA of the CDR3 is TGTGCCAGCTCACCAAAAGCCCGGACGGGAGTAGCCAAAAACATTCAGTACTTC.

V usage is TRBV15 and J usage is TRBJ1-3; a possible D gene is TRBD1 (6 bases). Per the germline V gene, CDR1 is LNHNV and CDR2 is YYDKDF (reference sequence). Trimming stripped 3 bases from V and 0 bases from J, with 9 bases between. CDR3 length: 15 residues. The CDR3 protein is CATSSTGSSGNTIYF. CDR3 sequence (DNA): TGTGCCACCAGCAGCACAGGGAGCTCTGGAAACACCATATATTTT.

This CDR3 is CASSRDESEAFF. DNA for the CDR3: TGCGCCAGCAGTCGGGATGAGAGTGAAGCTTTCTTT. This rearrangement joins TRBV23-1 to TRBJ1-1; unclear D gene. Being an ORF, TRBV23-1 has a function that is uncertain. CDR3 size: 12 residues. Deletions cut 4 bases from V and 7 bases from J, with 10 bases between.

The chain employs TRBV9 and TRBJ2-1, with 10 bases matching TRBD2. Germline lookup yields CDR1 SGDLS and CDR2 YYNGEE. CDR3 length: 17 amino acids. The J segment lost 0 bases and the V segment lost 4 bases, leaving 7 bases of the junction unmatched. CDR3 sequence reads: CASSPRTSGRSYNEQFF. CDR3 nucleotide sequence: TGTGCCAGCAGCCCCCGGACTAGCGGTCGCTCCTACAATGAGCAGTTCTTC.

CDR3 residues: CASIPGQGKNEQFF. Written as DNA, the CDR3 is TGTGCCAGCATCCCGGGACAGGGTAAAAATGAGCAGTTCTTC. The chain uses TRBV27 and TRBJ2-1; 9 bases map to TRBD1. V lost 7 bases, J lost 7 bases, and 8 bases stayed unmatched. The germline V gene encodes CDR1 MNHEY and CDR2 SMNVEV (reference sequence). The CDR3 covers 14 residues.

This sequence joins TRBV9 and TRBJ1-2; D gene unclear. The V end lost 0 bases, the J end lost 6 bases, and 15 bases lay between the germline ends. The CDR3 is 15 amino acids. The germline CDR1 and CDR2 sequences are SGDLS and YYNGEE. The CDR3 loop reads CASSVGPTGYDGYTF. The CDR3 DNA reads as TGTGCCAGCAGCGTAGGTCCAACGGGGTACGATGGCTACACCTTC.